This TCR beta chain is from a study of blood T cell repertoires in COVID-19. Across the whole study: PBMCs, B-cell-depleted T cells, or T cells were the source of the cDNA or gDNA that made up the material.

Only in-frame clones appear in the TCRdb table, and some are missing; sequencing was by immunoSEQ multiplex PCR. The table includes 150,000 to 200,000 clones, approximately 86% detected once. In germline, CDR1 is SGHNT, CDR2 YYREEE (reference sequence). Germline trimming cut 1 base from V and 10 bases from J; bases unmatched to any gene: 7. This CDR3 spans 15 amino acids. This TCR was sampled from a woman of 80 years or more with active or convalescent COVID-19. The V call is TRBV5-4, the J call TRBJ2-1; 11 positions agree with TRBD2. Sequences were obtained from peripheral blood. The CDR3 sequence: CASSLSGTSGEEQFF. The CDR3 nucleotides are TGTGCCAGCAGCTTGTCCGGGACTAGCGGAGAGGAGCAGTTCTTC.